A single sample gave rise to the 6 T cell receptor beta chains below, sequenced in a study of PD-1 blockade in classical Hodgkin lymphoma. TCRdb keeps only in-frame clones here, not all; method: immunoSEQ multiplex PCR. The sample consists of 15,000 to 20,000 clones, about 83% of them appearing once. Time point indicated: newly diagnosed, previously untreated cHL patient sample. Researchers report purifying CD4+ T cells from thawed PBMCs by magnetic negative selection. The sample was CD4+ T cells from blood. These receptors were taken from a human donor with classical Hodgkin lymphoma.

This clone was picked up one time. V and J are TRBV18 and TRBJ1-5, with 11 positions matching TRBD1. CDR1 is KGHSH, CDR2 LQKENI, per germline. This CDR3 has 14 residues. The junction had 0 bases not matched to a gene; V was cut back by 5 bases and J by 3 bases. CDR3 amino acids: CASSGQGANQPQHF. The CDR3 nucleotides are TGTGCCAGCTCAGGACAGGGGGCCAATCAGCCCCAGCATTTT.

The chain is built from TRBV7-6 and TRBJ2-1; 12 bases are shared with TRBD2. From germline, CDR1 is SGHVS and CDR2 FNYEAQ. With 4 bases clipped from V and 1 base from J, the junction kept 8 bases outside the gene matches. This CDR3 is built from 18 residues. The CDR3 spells CASSSTPLAGGSYNEQFF. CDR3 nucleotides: TGTGCCAGCAGCTCGACCCCTCTAGCGGGAGGGTCCTACAATGAGCAGTTCTTC. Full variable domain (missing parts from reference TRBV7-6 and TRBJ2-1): GAGVSQSPRYKVTKRGQDVALRCDPISGHVSLYWYRQALGQGPEFLTYFNYEAQQDKSGLPNDRFSAERPEGSISTLTIQRTEQRDSAMYRCASSSTPLAGGSYNEQFFGPGTRLTVL.

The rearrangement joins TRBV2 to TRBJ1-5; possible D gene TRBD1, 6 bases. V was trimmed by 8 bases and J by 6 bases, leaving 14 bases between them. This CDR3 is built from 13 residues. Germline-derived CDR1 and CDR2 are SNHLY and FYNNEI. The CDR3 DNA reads TGTGCCAGCGGGTTGGGGGCGAGTCAGCCCCAGCATTTT. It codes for CASGLGASQPQHF. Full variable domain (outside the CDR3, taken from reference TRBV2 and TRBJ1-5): EPEVTQTPSHQVTQMGQEVILRCVPISNHLYFYWYRQILGQKVEFLVSFYNNEISEKSEIFDDQFSVERPDGSNFTLKIRSTKLEDSAMYFCASGLGASQPQHFGDGTRLSIL.

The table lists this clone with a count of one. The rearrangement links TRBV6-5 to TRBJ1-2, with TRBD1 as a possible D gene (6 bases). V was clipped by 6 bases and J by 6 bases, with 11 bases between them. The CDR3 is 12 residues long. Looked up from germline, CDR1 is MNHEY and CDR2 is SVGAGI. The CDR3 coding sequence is TGTGCCAGCAGCCACAGGGCAAATGGCTACACCTTC. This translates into CASSHRANGYTF.

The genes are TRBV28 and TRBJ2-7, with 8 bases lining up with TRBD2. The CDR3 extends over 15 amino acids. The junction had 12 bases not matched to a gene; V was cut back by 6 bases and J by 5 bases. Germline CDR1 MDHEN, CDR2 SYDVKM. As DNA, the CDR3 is TGTGCCAGCAGGCCAGCCTCCGGGACTAGAGACGAGCAGTACTTC. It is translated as CASRPASGTRDEQYF. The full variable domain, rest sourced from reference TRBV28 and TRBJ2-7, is DVKVTQSSRYLVKRTGEKVFLECVQDMDHENMFWYRQDPGLGLRLIYFSYDVKMKEKGDIPEGYSVSREKKERFSLILESASTNQTSMYLCASRPASGTRDEQYFGPGTRLTVT.

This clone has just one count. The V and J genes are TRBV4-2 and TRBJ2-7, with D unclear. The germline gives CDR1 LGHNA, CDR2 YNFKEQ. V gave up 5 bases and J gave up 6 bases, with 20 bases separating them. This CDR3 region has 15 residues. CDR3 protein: CASSTGSAAVFEQYF. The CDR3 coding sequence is TGTGCCAGCAGCACCGGGTCGGCGGCTGTTTTCGAGCAGTACTTC.